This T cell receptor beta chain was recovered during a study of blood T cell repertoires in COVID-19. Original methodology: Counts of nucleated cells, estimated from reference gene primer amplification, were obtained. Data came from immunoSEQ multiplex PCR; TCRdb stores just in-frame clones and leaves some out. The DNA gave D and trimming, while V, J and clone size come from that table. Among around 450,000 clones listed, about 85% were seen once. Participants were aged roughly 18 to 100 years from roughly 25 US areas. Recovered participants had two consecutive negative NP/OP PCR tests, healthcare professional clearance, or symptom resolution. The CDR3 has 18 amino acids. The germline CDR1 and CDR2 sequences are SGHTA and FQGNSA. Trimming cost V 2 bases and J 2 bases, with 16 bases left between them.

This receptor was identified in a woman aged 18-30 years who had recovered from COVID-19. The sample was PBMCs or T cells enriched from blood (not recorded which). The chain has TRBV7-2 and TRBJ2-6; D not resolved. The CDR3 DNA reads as TGTGCCAGCAGCTTAAGGCTGACGGGTAGTGCTGGGGCCAACGTCCTGACTTTC. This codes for CASSLRLTGSAGANVLTF.